Described below is a single T cell receptor (beta chain) sequence and its context. The target of this receptor is not known. Per-base qualities were not stored, and no clone one base away is much larger. The cohort comprised nearly 30 patients with locally advanced or metastatic urothelial carcinoma treated at Memorial Sloan Kettering on a trial protocol. Peripheral blood mononuclear cells were collected pretreatment and during treatment, at between 1 and 8 total time points per patient. The Qiagen DNeasy Blood extraction kit was used to purify genomic DNA from total PBMCs and from tumor samples. Collected pretreatment and during treatment, PBMCs were isolated and stored as previously described. Synthetic TCR analog templates were spiked into each PCR so that absolute template abundance could be estimated from read counts. TCRbeta CDR3 regions were amplified from genomic DNA with bias-controlled V and J gene primers using the immunoSEQ assay. Sequencing of rearranged TCRbeta segments was done at approximately 20X coverage. Per the authors' processing: Clustering was used to correct sequencing errors, and CDR3s were annotated against IMGT so that V, D and J genes could be assigned. Downstream analyses used only productive TCRbeta rearrangements, leaving out any out-of-frame or stop-codon sequences. To compute clonality, Shannon entropy was normalized by the log of the number of unique productive sequences and then subtracted from one. Clones differing between time points or between blood and tumor were identified using Fisher's exact test with Benjamini-Hochberg correction, with an adjusted p below 0.01 applied as the threshold. TCRdb re-hosts the immuneACCESS table, in-frame sequences only. Its copies lack some clones; in the studies checked, an unresolved V gene accounts for under half of them, and the cause for the rest is not known. Clonal size and the V and J genes are those of that table, whereas D and trimming came from the DNA. The sample table contains 55,000 to 70,000 clones; only one count was recorded for almost 85% of them. 4.5% of the sample comes from the top ten.

This specimen comes from a study of PD-L1 blockade in urothelial cancer (dated by TCRdb to 2015 to 2018). In the study overall: Every patient began therapy at some point between 2014 and 2015 and was given atezolizumab 1,200 mg intravenously every 3 weeks. About 90% of the roughly 29 patients were identified as males with urothelial cancer of bladder origin, and a prior smoking history was reported by 18 of 29 patients. An ECOG performance status of 0 or 1 was recorded for the patients, and 0 to 3 prior chemotherapy regimens had been received by the patients. Blood samples were analyzed at two time points: 3 weeks after treatment start (second dose) and 6 weeks after treatment start. Blood samples gave median yields of around 140,000 T cells and 82,636 unique TCRs, along with a median clonality of roughly 0.08. Somatic, immune and clinical correlates of response to PD-L1 blockade with atezolizumab in urothelial cancer were the focus of an exploratory multi-omic analysis. Pretreatment tumor samples, along with matched peripheral blood serially collected before and after atezolizumab treatment, were subjected to TCR sequencing. Durable clinical benefit meant progression-free survival longer than 6 months, and TCR features were also tested against progression-free and overall survival. Whole exome sequencing and RNA sequencing of pretreatment tumors were performed alongside TCR sequencing in the same patients. Durable clinical benefit was achieved by nine patients but not by the remaining 20. Twenty-nine patients had pretreatment blood TCR-seq, 24 had at least one posttreatment blood collection, and 24 had tumor TCR-seq.

Broad study findings and their caveats: Because the sample size was small (n ≈ 28) and many of the analyses were exploratory, the results are meant to be hypothesis-generating. A pretreatment peripheral blood TCR clonality below the median was linked to improved progression-free and overall survival. At 3 weeks after the start of treatment, tumor-associated TCR clones in peripheral blood had expanded more in patients with durable benefit (n ≈ 22, p = 0.022).

The source was PBMCs, collected around atezolizumab (anti-PD-L1) treatment. The TCR was taken from an older man with urothelial cancer.

The nucleotide sequence reads as follows: TGTGCCAGCAGTCGAACACTAGCGGGAGGGTACGAGCAGTACTTC. The encoded protein is CASSRTLAGGYEQYF. The chain is assembled from TRBV6-5 and TRBJ2-7, and 13 junctional nucleotides match TRBD2. From the cysteine through the phenylalanine, the CDR3 covers 15 amino acids. The retained sequence is limited to the CDR3, 45 bases, with the frame set at the first base. CDR1 and CDR2, looked up from the germline V gene, are MNHEY and SVGAGI. Unmatched junction bases come to 5, with V trimmed by 5 bases and J by 4 bases.